These 23 T cell receptor beta chains share one sample of origin, sequenced in a study of identical twins. TCRdb used MiXCR to reprocess the 5' RACE reads, holding one entry per CDR3 protein. The sample includes about 150,000 distinct CDR3 sequences, approximately 3.5% of them seen just once. Sequencing was done on a sample of memory T cells sorted from blood. These receptors all stem from a young man in good health.

This clonotype showed up many times. This sequence joins TRBV20-1 and TRBJ1-1; no clear D gene. The length of the CDR3 is 14 residues. Trimming removed 4 bases at V and 1 base at J, with 13 bases between. CDR1 and CDR2 from the germline V gene are DFQATT and SNEGSKA (reference sequence). The CDR3 nucleotides read TGCAGTGCTACAGCCCGAAGAGCGAACACTGAAGCTTTCTTT. Translation: CSATARRANTEAFF.

This clonotype was seen ten or more times. The chain links TRBV20-1 to TRBJ2-1; TRBD2 is a possible D gene (5 bases). Germline CDR1 is DFQATT and CDR2 is SNEGSKA (reference sequence). V was cut by 3 bases and J by 2 bases, with 14 bases left in between. The length of the CDR3 is 15 residues. The CDR3 is CSASLGPGAYNEQFF. The CDR3 region has the DNA TGCAGTGCTAGTTTGGGCCCCGGGGCCTACAATGAGCAGTTCTTC.

This clonotype appeared many times. V and J are TRBV27 and TRBJ2-5; possibly TRBD2 for D (6 bases). Trimming cost V 1 base and J 5 bases, with 14 bases left between them. The CDR3 extends over 15 amino acids. CDR1 is MNHEY, CDR2 SMNVEV, per germline (reference sequence). The CDR3 region is CASSLWRGEWETQYF. For the CDR3, the DNA is TGTGCCAGCAGTTTATGGAGGGGAGAATGGGAGACCCAGTACTTC.

This clonotype has at least ten counts. This chain uses TRBV5-1 with TRBJ2-7, with D tentatively TRBD2 (6 bases). Looked up from germline, CDR1 is SGHRS and CDR2 is YFSETQ. The CDR3 loop spans 14 amino acids. V was pared by 6 bases and J by 2 bases, with 15 bases between. The CDR3 nucleotides are TGCGCCAGCACGCAGACCGGGGGACCCTACGAGCAGTACTTC. Translating it yields CASTQTGGPYEQYF.

This clonotype showed up many times. CDR3 region: CASSSGQAQDGELFF. CDR3 nucleotide sequence: TGTGCCAGCAGCTCGGGACAGGCCCAAGACGGGGAGCTGTTTTTT. The chain combines TRBV7-2 with TRBJ2-2; TRBD1 matches at 8 bases. The CDR3 has 15 amino acids. J was trimmed by 7 bases and V by 4 bases; bases with no gene match: 8. The germline gives CDR1 SGHTA, CDR2 FQGNSA.

This clonotype was counted at least ten times. This chain uses TRBV15 with TRBJ2-5, with D possibly being TRBD1 (6 bases). The CDR3 has 16 amino acids. Looked up from germline, CDR1 is LNHNV and CDR2 is YYDKDF (reference sequence). Trimming shortened V by 1 base and J by 2 bases, and 14 bases separated the two germline ends. CDR3 in DNA: TGTGCCACCAGCAGAGGAGGACAGCCAACACAAGAGACCCAGTACTTC. Translated, it gives CATSRGGQPTQETQYF.

There are many counts of this clonotype. This sequence joins TRBV5-1 and TRBJ1-5; D unclear. The germline CDR1 and CDR2 sequences are SGHRS and YFSETQ. CDR3 length equals 16 residues. V was trimmed by 4 bases and J by 0 bases, leaving 14 bases between them. CDR3 residues: CASSVIAMYSNQPQHF. In DNA form, the CDR3 reads TGCGCCAGCAGCGTGATTGCTATGTATAGCAATCAGCCCCAGCATTTT.

The CDR3 spells CASSQGDRNEKLFF. CDR3 coding DNA: TGTGCCAGCAGCCAAGGGGACCGGAATGAAAAACTGTTTTTT. The chain combines TRBV3-1 with TRBJ1-4, with a tentative D call TRBD1 (5 bases). Per germline, CDR1 LGHDT and CDR2 YNNKEL (reference sequence). The CDR3 length is 14 residues. The ends were cut back, 1 base at V and 5 bases at J, with 8 bases in the middle.

This clonotype appeared many times. The chain has TRBV11-2 and TRBJ2-2, with TRBD2 matching over 9 bases. Losses at the gene ends were 4 bases for V and 2 bases for J; bases not matched to a gene: 5. The CDR3 length is 16 residues. Germline CDR1 reads SGHAT; CDR2 reads FQNNGV. CDR3 amino acids: CASSSLREGNTGELFF. The DNA for the CDR3 is TGTGCCAGCAGCTCGTTGCGGGAGGGTAACACCGGGGAGCTGTTTTTT.

This clonotype was counted many times. The J gene is TRBJ1-5, the V gene TRBV20-1, with 7 bases that match TRBD1. V was clipped by 4 bases and J by 0 bases; unmatched bases: 6. CDR3 length: 15 residues. Per germline, CDR1 DFQATT and CDR2 SNEGSKA (reference sequence). This CDR3 is CSATQGQNSNQPQHF. The CDR3 coding sequence is TGCAGTGCTACACAGGGGCAGAATAGCAATCAGCCCCAGCATTTT.

This clonotype came up many times. The chain uses TRBV12-3 or TRBV12-4 and TRBJ2-6, with D perhaps matching TRBD1 or TRBD2 (5 bases each). CDR3 size: 15 residues. The V and J ends lost 7 bases and 2 bases respectively, with 12 bases between them. For the CDR3, the DNA is TGTGCCAGCACCCTGAGGGGACCTGGGGCCAACGTCCTGACTTTC. It translates to CASTLRGPGANVLTF.

This clonotype was seen at least ten times. The CDR3 here is CSARAPAAVLGETQYF. The CDR3 DNA follows: TGCAGTGCTAGGGCTCCCGCGGCGGTTTTGGGAGAGACCCAGTACTTC. The chain recombines TRBV20-1 with TRBJ2-5; D uncertain. V dropped 3 bases and J dropped 4 bases, with 21 bases sitting between them. CDR1 DFQATT and CDR2 SNEGSKA come from the germline V gene (reference sequence). The length of the CDR3 is 16 residues.

This clonotype was observed many times. The chain uses TRBV4-3 and TRBJ2-5, with D maybe TRBD1 (6 bases). V was clipped by 0 bases and J by 2 bases, with 13 bases between them. CDR3 size: 16 residues. Germline lookup yields CDR1 LGHNA and CDR2 YSLEER. The CDR3 loop reads CASSQDYLRGQETQYF. The CDR3 DNA reads TGCGCCAGCAGCCAAGATTATCTAAGGGGGCAAGAGACCCAGTACTTC.

In this sample, this clonotype turned up many times. The rearrangement uses TRBV20-1 and TRBJ2-1; D unclear. CDR1 and CDR2 from the germline V gene are DFQATT and SNEGSKA (reference sequence). The V gene lost 0 bases and the J gene lost 7 bases, with 13 bases spanning the gap. This CDR3 comprises 14 residues. CDR3: CSARDLRAVNEQFF. The CDR3 nucleotides are TGCAGTGCTAGAGATCTACGGGCCGTGAATGAGCAGTTCTTC.

A word on this clonotype: This may be a read error, as it is one base from a much larger clone. The chain links TRBV2 to TRBJ1-1; D is possibly TRBD1 (6 bases). Germline CDR1 SNHLY, CDR2 FYNNEI. The V gene lost 7 bases and the J gene lost 7 bases, with 22 bases spanning the gap. This CDR3 spans 15 amino acids. CDR3 DNA: TGTGCCAGCAAGCCCATCGAGGGCAGGGGAAATGAAGCTTTCTTT. Encoded protein: CASKPIEGRGNEAFF.

This clonotype has at least ten counts. V and J are TRBV2 and TRBJ2-7; D is unresolved. V was pared by 4 bases and J by 6 bases, with 16 bases between. CDR1 and CDR2 from the germline V gene are SNHLY and FYNNEI. This CDR3 has 14 residues. The CDR3 here is CASSVMQNFGEQYV. The CDR3 DNA sequence: TGTGCCAGCAGTGTAATGCAGAACTTTGGCGAGCAGTACGTC.

This clonotype was detected many times. The rearrangement uses TRBV10-3 and TRBJ1-2; D is unclear. Germline V gene data show CDR1 as ENHRY and CDR2 as SYGVKD. This CDR3 is 14 amino acids long. Between the trimmed V and J ends, which lost 6 bases and 6 bases, there was a span of 17 bases. For the CDR3, the DNA is TGTGCCATCAGCCAGACCGGGTCCCCCAATGGCTACACCTTC. This translates into CAISQTGSPNGYTF.

The sample holds many counts of this clonotype. The chain combines TRBV12-3 or TRBV12-4 with TRBJ2-5; D possibly matches TRBD1 or TRBD2 (5 bases each). Between the trimmed V and J ends, which lost 6 bases and 5 bases, there was a span of 13 bases. The CDR3 covers 13 residues. CDR3 protein: CASRGRAGETQYF. The CDR3 nucleotides are TGTGCCAGCAGGGGGCGGGCAGGCGAGACCCAGTACTTC.

The chain employs TRBV20-1 and TRBJ2-7; D may match TRBD1 or TRBD2 (7 bases each). This CDR3 spans 14 amino acids. Trimming cost V 0 bases and J 4 bases, with 13 bases left between them. CDR1 is DFQATT and CDR2 is SNEGSKA in the germline V gene (reference sequence). The CDR3 here is CSARDVRGGYEQYF. The CDR3 DNA reads as TGCAGTGCTAGAGATGTCAGGGGGGGGTACGAGCAGTACTTC.

This clonotype has more than one count but fewer than ten. The rearrangement joins TRBV18 to TRBJ1-4; no definite D call. V was shortened by 5 bases and J by 3 bases, with 13 bases between the two germline ends. This CDR3 region has 15 residues. Per germline, CDR1 KGHSH and CDR2 LQKENI. The CDR3, as DNA: TGTGCCAGCTCAACCAGGAGCCAGCCTAATGAAAAACTGTTTTTT. It is translated as CASSTRSQPNEKLFF.

The chain employs TRBV7-9 and TRBJ1-6; D uncertain. The length of the CDR3 is 14 residues. Germline values: CDR1 SEHNR, CDR2 FQNEAQ (reference sequence). V gave up 9 bases and J gave up 13 bases, with 22 bases separating them. CDR3 nucleotides: TGTGCCAGTGGGCGGCATGGTTCGAAAGTGCCCCTCCACTTT. Translating gives CASGRHGSKVPLHF. Drawing the rest from reference TRBV7-9 and TRBJ1-6, the complete variable domain is DTGVSQNPRHKITKRGQNVTFRCDPISEHNRLYWYRQTLGQGPEFLTYFQNEAQLEKSRLLSDRFSAERPKGSFSTLEIQRTEQGDSAMYLCASGRHGSKVPLHFGNGTRLTVT.

This clonotype was seen ten or more times. The chain uses TRBV20-1 and TRBJ2-4; no reliable D call. The CDR3 has 13 residues. V dropped 3 bases and J dropped 6 bases, with 12 bases sitting between them. Germline loops: CDR1 DFQATT, CDR2 SNEGSKA (reference sequence). This CDR3 reads CSARLTHGNIQYF. CDR3 nucleotide sequence: TGCAGTGCTAGGTTGACCCACGGAAACATTCAGTACTTC.

The chain has TRBV13 and TRBJ2-4; possibly TRBD1 or TRBD2 for D (5 bases each). V lost 0 bases and J 2 bases, leaving 8 bases between the germline ends. The germline CDR1 and CDR2 sequences are PRHDT and FYEKMQ (reference sequence). The CDR3 loop spans 15 amino acids. In DNA, the CDR3 is TGTGCCAGCAGCTTAGGCAGGGAGACCAAAAACATTCAGTACTTC. Its protein is CASSLGRETKNIQYF.